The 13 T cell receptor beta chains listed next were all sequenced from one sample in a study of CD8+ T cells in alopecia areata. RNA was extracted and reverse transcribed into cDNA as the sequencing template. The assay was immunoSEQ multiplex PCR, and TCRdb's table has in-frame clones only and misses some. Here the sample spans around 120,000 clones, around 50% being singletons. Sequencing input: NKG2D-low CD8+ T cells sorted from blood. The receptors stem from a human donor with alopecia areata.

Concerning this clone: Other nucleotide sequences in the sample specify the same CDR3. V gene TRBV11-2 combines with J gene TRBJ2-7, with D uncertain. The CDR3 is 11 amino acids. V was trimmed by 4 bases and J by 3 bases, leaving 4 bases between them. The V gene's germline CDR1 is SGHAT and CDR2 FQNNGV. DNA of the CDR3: TGTGCCAGCAGCTCCAGCTACGAGCAGTACTTC. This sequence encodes CASSSSYEQYF.

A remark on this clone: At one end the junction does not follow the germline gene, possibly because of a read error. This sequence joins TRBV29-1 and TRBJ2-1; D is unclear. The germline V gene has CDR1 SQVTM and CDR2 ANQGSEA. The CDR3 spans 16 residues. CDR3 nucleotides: TGCAGCGTTGAAGAAGGCGACCAAACACCCTATAATGAGCAGTTCTTC. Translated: CSVEEGDQTPYNEQFF.

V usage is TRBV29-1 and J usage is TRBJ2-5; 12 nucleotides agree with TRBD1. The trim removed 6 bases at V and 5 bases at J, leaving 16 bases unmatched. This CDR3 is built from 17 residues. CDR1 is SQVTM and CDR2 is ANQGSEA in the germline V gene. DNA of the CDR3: TGCAGCGTCGAACCTCCGTGGGACAGGGGGCAGAGGGAGACCCAGTACTTC. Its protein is CSVEPPWDRGQRETQYF.

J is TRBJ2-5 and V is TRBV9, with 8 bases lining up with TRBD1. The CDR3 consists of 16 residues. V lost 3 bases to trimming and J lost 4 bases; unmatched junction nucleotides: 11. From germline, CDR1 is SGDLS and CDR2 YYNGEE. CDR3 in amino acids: CASSEAGTGFRETQYF. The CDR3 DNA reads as TGTGCCAGCAGCGAAGCCGGGACAGGATTTAGAGAGACCCAGTACTTC.

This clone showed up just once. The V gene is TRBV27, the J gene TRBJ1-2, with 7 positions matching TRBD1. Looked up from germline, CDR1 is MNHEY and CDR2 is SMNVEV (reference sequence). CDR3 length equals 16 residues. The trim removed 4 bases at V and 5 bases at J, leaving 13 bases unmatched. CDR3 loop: CASSSGQEVNIYGYTF. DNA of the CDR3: TGTGCCAGCAGTTCCGGACAGGAGGTCAATATTTATGGCTACACCTTC.

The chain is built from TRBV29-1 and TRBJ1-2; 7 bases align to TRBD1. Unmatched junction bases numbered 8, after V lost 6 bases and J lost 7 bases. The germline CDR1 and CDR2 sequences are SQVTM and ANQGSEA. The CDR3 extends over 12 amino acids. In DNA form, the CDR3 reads TGCAGCGTCCCGACAGGGATTAGTGGCTACACCTTC. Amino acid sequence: CSVPTGISGYTF. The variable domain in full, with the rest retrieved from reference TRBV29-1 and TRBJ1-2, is SAVISQKPSRDICQRGTSLTIQCQVDSQVTMMFWYRQQPGQSLTLIATANQGSEATYESGFVIDKFPISRPNLTFSTLTVSNMSPEDSSIYLCSVPTGISGYTFGSGTRLTVV.

CDR3 in amino acids: CASSGTAGYEQYF. The CDR3, as DNA: TGCGCCAGCAGCGGGACCGCAGGCTACGAGCAGTACTTC. The chain is built from TRBV5-1 and TRBJ2-7, with D perhaps matching TRBD1 or TRBD2 (5 bases each). The germline V and J ends were trimmed by 4 bases and 3 bases, with 11 bases remaining between them. The germline V gene has CDR1 SGHRS and CDR2 YFSETQ. The length of the CDR3 is 13 residues.

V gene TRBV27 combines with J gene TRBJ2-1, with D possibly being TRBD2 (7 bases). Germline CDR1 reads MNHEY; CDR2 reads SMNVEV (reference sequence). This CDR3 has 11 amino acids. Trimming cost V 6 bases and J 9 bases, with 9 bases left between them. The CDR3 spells CASRGGPEQFF. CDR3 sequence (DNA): TGTGCCAGCAGGGGGGGGCCTGAGCAGTTCTTC.

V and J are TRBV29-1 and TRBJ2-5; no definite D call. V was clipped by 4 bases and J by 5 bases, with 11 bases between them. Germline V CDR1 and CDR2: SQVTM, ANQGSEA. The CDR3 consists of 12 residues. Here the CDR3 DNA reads TGCAGCGTTGCATCCATGTGGGAGACCCAGTACTTC. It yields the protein CSVASMWETQYF.

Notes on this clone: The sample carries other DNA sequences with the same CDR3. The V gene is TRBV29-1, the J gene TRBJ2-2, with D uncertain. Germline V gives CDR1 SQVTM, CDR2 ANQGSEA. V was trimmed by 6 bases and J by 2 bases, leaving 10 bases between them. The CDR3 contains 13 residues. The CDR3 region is CSVRDSNTGELFF. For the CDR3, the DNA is TGCAGCGTCCGTGACTCAAACACCGGGGAGCTGTTTTTT.

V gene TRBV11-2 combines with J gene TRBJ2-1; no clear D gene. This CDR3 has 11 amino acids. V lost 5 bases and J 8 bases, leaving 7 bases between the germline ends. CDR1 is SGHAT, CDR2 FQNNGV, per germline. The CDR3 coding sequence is TGTGCCAGCAGCCCCGCCCATGAGCAGTTCTTC. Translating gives CASSPAHEQFF.

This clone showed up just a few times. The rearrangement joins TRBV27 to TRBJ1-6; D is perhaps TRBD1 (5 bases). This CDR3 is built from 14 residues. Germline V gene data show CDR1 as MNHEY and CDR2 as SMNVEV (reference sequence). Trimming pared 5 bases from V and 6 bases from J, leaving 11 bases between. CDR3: CASSPGTANSPLHF. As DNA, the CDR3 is TGTGCCAGCAGTCCCGGGACGGCTAATTCACCCCTCCACTTT.

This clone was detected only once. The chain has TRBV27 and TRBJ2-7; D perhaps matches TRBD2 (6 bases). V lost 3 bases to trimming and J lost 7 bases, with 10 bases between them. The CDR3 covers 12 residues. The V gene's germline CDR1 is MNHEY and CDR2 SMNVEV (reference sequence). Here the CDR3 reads CASSFSGGEQYF. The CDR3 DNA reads TGTGCCAGCAGTTTTTCCGGGGGTGAGCAGTACTTC.